This TCR beta chain was recovered during a study of blood T cells in healthy people across ages. Overall study: Through template switching, about one barcoded beta molecule was captured per two T cells, as measured in model experiments.

Germline V gives CDR1 MNHNS, CDR2 SASEGT. The CDR3 sequence is 13 residues long. PCR was performed a second time for about 7 to 12 cycles using a sample-barcoded 5' primer and a J-beta primer mix. From the 5' RACE reads, TCRdb called clonotypes with MiXCR, one entry per CDR3 protein. Among some 760,000 distinct CDR3 sequences listed, 20% to 25% were seen once. This clonotype was observed a few times. These data also featured in a second study, about T cells of mothers and their children. Per that study: Each child gave about 3 million TCR beta CDR3 reads (each mother, over 9.5 million).

Sample: blood. The chain joins TRBV6-1 to TRBJ2-7; TRBD1 matches 7 bases. The clonotype was recovered from a boy aged 5 to 17 in good health. CDR3 in amino acids: CGVRDRATYEQYF. DNA for the CDR3: TGTGGAGTCCGGGACAGAGCCACCTACGAGCAGTACTTC.